The next 5 T cell receptor beta chains were all read from a single sample in a study of breast tumors, draining lymph nodes, adjacent tissues. Axillary draining lymph nodes of breast cancer patients supplied the node samples. TCRdb called the multiplex PCR reads again in MiXCR, with one record for every CDR3 protein. The sample contains hundreds of thousands of distinct CDR3 sequences, about a third of which appear only once. Sequencing used axillary lymph node tissue. The receptors come from a female donor with breast cancer. Some clones in this sample may be carry-over from other donors' samples.

This clonotype was found a few times. The chain employs TRBV30 and TRBJ2-5; TRBD1 aligns across 9 bases. CDR3 size: 15 residues. Germline V CDR1 and CDR2: GTSNPN, SVGIG (reference sequence). Germline trimming cut 4 bases from V and 7 bases from J; bases unmatched to any gene: 13. CDR3 in amino acids: CAWNPGQGRLGTQYF. The CDR3, as DNA: TGTGCCTGGAATCCGGGACAGGGTCGTCTTGGGACCCAGTACTTC.

This chain links TRBV6-5 with TRBJ1-3; D is ambiguous. The DNA end lines up better with TRBJ1-1; the J call may be wrong. The CDR3 totals 14 residues. Germline CDR1 MNHEY, CDR2 SVGAGI. This CDR3 is CASSYSRVLTEAFF. The CDR3 DNA reads as TGTGCCAGCAGTTACTCGAGAGTCCTCACTGAAGCTTTCTTT.

Only one count was recorded for this clonotype. This sequence joins TRBV2 and TRBJ1-6; TRBD1 agrees at 7 bases. V shed 5 bases, J shed 10 bases, and the junction held 5 bases outside the gene matches. This CDR3 comprises 13 residues. Per the germline V gene, CDR1 is SNHLY and CDR2 is FYNNEI. The CDR3 sequence is CASSRQGYSPLHF. As DNA, the CDR3 is TGTGCCAGCAGTAGACAGGGTTACTCACCCCTCCACTTT.

This clonotype was seen at least ten times. J is TRBJ2-5 and V is TRBV9, with TRBD1 identical over 8 bases. The V gene end was trimmed by 0 bases and the J gene end by 2 bases; junction bases not matched to a gene: 6. The CDR3 spans 16 residues. Germline values: CDR1 SGDLS, CDR2 YYNGEE. The CDR3, as DNA: TGTGCCAGCAGCGTAGGCGGGACAGGAGGTCAAGAGACCCAGTACTTC. It codes for CASSVGGTGGQETQYF.

This clonotype was seen repeatedly, ten times or more. The chain links TRBV20-1 to TRBJ1-5, with D perhaps TRBD1 (5 bases). V was clipped by 1 base and J by 2 bases, with 21 bases between them. There are 18 residues in the CDR3. The germline CDR1 and CDR2 sequences are DFQATT and SNEGSKA (reference sequence). The CDR3 sequence is CSARVSNAGELGNQPQHF. As DNA, the CDR3 is TGCAGTGCTAGAGTAAGCAATGCGGGGGAACTGGGCAATCAGCCCCAGCATTTT.